The clone carrying this T cell receptor (beta chain) was seen a few times. The sample is drawn from a study of blood T cell repertoires in COVID-19. Study summary: Collection of acute and convalescent COVID-19 samples took place in the United States, Italy and Spain. PBMCs, B-cell-depleted T cells, or T cells provided the cDNA or gDNA that made up the material.

Repertoires were generated with immunoSEQ multiplex PCR, while TCRdb's copy carries only in-frame clones and drops some. The table lists over 200,000 clones, 88% of them singletons. Germline CDR1 SGHRS, CDR2 YFSETQ. The V and J ends lost 2 bases and 5 bases respectively, with 14 bases between them. This CDR3 has 14 residues. The V gene is TRBV5-1, the J gene TRBJ2-7; TRBD1 is a possible D gene (6 bases). Sequenced sample: peripheral blood. The source is an older woman with acute or convalescent COVID-19. CDR3 DNA sequence: TGCGCCAGCAGCTTTGGACAGTCGGACCACGAGCAGTACTTC. Protein sequence: CASSFGQSDHEQYF.